This entry lists 26 T cell receptor beta chains sequenced from one sample in a study of cytomegalovirus exposure and HLA in healthy donors. Sequenced by immunoSEQ multiplex PCR; TCRdb stores in-frame clones only, minus some. The table lists roughly 270,000 clones, over 75% of them singletons. The sample was PBMCs. The receptor source for this set is a woman aged 18-29 years in good health and CMV-seronegative.

V usage is TRBV18 and J usage is TRBJ2-1, with 11 nucleotides matching TRBD2. This CDR3 spans 18 amino acids. CDR1 is KGHSH, CDR2 LQKENI, per germline. V lost 5 bases and J lost 2; bases outside the gene matches: 11. The CDR3 nucleotides are TGTGCCAGCTCAGCGACTAGCGGGACTCTTGTACCCTACAATGAGCAGTTCTTC. Its protein product is CASSATSGTLVPYNEQFF. Based on the CDR3 plus reference TRBV18 and TRBJ2-1, the full variable domain is NAGVMQNPRHLVRRRGQEARLRCSPMKGHSHVYWYRQLPEEGLKFMVYLQKENIIDESGMPKERFSAEFPKEGPSILRIQQVVRGDSAAYFCASSATSGTLVPYNEQFFGPGTRLTVL.

The chain combines TRBV5-4 with TRBJ1-2; 9 bases fit TRBD1. Germline V gene lookup returns CDR1 SGHNT and CDR2 YYREEE (reference sequence). V dropped 2 bases and J dropped 8; count of bases not matched to a gene: 7. The CDR3 sequence is 14 residues long. CDR3 sequence: CASSFPGQGTGYTF. In DNA form, the CDR3 reads TGTGCCAGCAGCTTTCCGGGACAGGGTACCGGCTACACCTTC. Full variable domain (rest looked up from reference TRBV5-4 and TRBJ1-2): ETGVTQSPTHLIKTRGQQVTLRCSSQSGHNTVSWYQQALGQGPQFIFQYYREEENGRGNFPPRFSGLQFPNYSSELNVNALELDDSALYLCASSFPGQGTGYTFGSGTRLTVV.

In this sample, this clone turned up a few times. V gene TRBV23-1 combines with J gene TRBJ1-2; weak D call: TRBD1 (5 bases). TRBV23-1 falls under the ORF class, with uncertain function. The CDR3 totals 17 residues. V was pared by 4 bases and J by 4 bases, with 22 bases between. In DNA, the CDR3 is TGCGCCAGCAGTCGAGGGACTGACCCTCTACTCCTCTATGGCTACACCTTC. Translation gives CASSRGTDPLLLYGYTF.

For this clone: The junction departs from the called germline gene at one end, perhaps through a read error. The CDR3 bases are TGTGTCAGCAGTTTAACTTTTGGGAGCGGGAGCTACAATGAGCAGTTCTTC. Encoded protein: CVSSLTFGSGSYNEQFF. This chain connects TRBV27 to TRBJ2-1; 8 bases line up with TRBD2. The V gene's germline CDR1 is MNHEY and CDR2 SMNVEV (reference sequence). This CDR3 contains 17 residues.

This clone was seen a few times. The chain couples TRBV27 to TRBJ1-2, with TRBD1 matching over 10 bases. This CDR3 has 15 residues. Germline assignment: CDR1 MNHEY and CDR2 SMNVEV (reference sequence). Trimming removed 5 bases from V and 2 bases from J; junction bases left unmatched: 5. Here the CDR3 DNA reads TGTGCCAGCAGTAGCCCGGGACAGGGGAACTATGGCTACACCTTC. Amino acids: CASSSPGQGNYGYTF.

The V and J genes are TRBV6-5 and TRBJ2-7, with D possibly matching TRBD2 (6 bases). There are 12 residues in the CDR3. CDR1 is MNHEY and CDR2 is SVGAGI in the germline V gene. V was trimmed by 10 bases and J by 6 bases, leaving 16 bases between them. The CDR3 region has the DNA TGTGCCACCCTCGGTCGGAGGGCCGAGCAGTACTTC. Residues: CATLGRRAEQYF.

The chain couples TRBV5-1 to TRBJ2-7; 8 nucleotides line up with TRBD2. V trimming: 0 bases; J trimming: 6 bases; junction bases outside the gene matches: 14. Per the germline V gene, CDR1 is SGHRS and CDR2 is YFSETQ. CDR3 length equals 17 residues. CDR3 coding DNA: TGCGCCAGCAGCTTGGTCTTTCGGGGGGGATCCAACATCGAGCAGTACTTC. It is translated as CASSLVFRGGSNIEQYF.

The rearrangement uses TRBV28 and TRBJ2-1, with a tentative D call TRBD2 (5 bases). Trimming took 8 bases from V and 10 from J, leaving 18 bases between them. Germline V gene sequence: CDR1 MDHEN, CDR2 SYDVKM. This CDR3 is 13 amino acids long. In nucleotides, the CDR3 is TGTGCCAGCCCAAGGACTGGGTTGAAGGAGCAGTTCTTC. This encodes CASPRTGLKEQFF. Full variable domain (outside the CDR3, taken from reference TRBV28 and TRBJ2-1): DVKVTQSSRYLVKRTGEKVFLECVQDMDHENMFWYRQDPGLGLRLIYFSYDVKMKEKGDIPEGYSVSREKKERFSLILESASTNQTSMYLCASPRTGLKEQFFGPGTRLTVL.

In DNA form, the CDR3 reads TGTGCCAGCAGTCGAGCGGGAGGCCGGAAAGATACGCAGTATTTT. Translated, it gives CASSRAGGRKDTQYF. This rearrangement joins TRBV27 to TRBJ2-3, with 9 bases aligning to TRBD2. The CDR3 extends over 15 amino acids. Germline V lookup: CDR1 MNHEY, CDR2 SMNVEV (reference sequence). With V trimmed by 5 bases and J by 5 bases, 8 bases remained unmatched.

The chain combines TRBV2 with TRBJ2-5, with 7 bases that match TRBD2. The germline V gene encodes CDR1 SNHLY and CDR2 FYNNEI. This CDR3 has 15 residues. V lost 4 bases to trimming and J lost 7 bases; unmatched junction nucleotides: 12. CDR3 in DNA: TGTGCCAGCAGTGGGTCAGCGGGATCGGGTGGGACCCAGTACTTC. Its protein is CASSGSAGSGGTQYF. The variable domain in full, with the rest retrieved from reference TRBV2 and TRBJ2-5, is EPEVTQTPSHQVTQMGQEVILRCVPISNHLYFYWYRQILGQKVEFLVSFYNNEISEKSEIFDDQFSVERPDGSNFTLKIRSTKLEDSAMYFCASSGSAGSGGTQYFGPGTRLLVL.

This chain joins TRBV7-2 and TRBJ2-1, with D possibly matching TRBD2 (5 bases). Between the trimmed V and J ends, which lost 7 bases and 7 bases, there was a span of 14 bases. Germline CDR1 reads SGHTA; CDR2 reads FQGNSA. CDR3 length: 13 amino acids. This chain's CDR3 is CASTTRSGNEQFF. CDR3 sequence (DNA): TGTGCCAGCACCACCCGTTCGGGGAATGAGCAGTTCTTC.

This chain joins TRBV7-9 and TRBJ2-1, with TRBD2 matching over 9 bases. Germline assignment: CDR1 SEHNR and CDR2 FQNEAQ (reference sequence). This CDR3 is built from 15 residues. V trimming: 5 bases; J trimming: 5 bases; junction bases outside the gene matches: 7. Here the CDR3 reads CASSPPGLANNEQFF. In nucleotides, the CDR3 is TGTGCCAGCAGCCCCCCGGGACTAGCCAACAATGAGCAGTTCTTC.

The V and J genes are TRBV6-5 and TRBJ1-5; 9 nucleotides agree with TRBD1. V was pared by 6 bases and J by 1 base, with 4 bases of the junction left unmatched. From germline, CDR1 is MNHEY and CDR2 SVGAGI. CDR3 length: 15 amino acids. The DNA for the CDR3 is TGTGCCAGCAGACGACAGGGGGTGAGCAATCAGCCCCAGCATTTT. The encoded protein is CASRRQGVSNQPQHF.

This chain joins TRBV5-1 and TRBJ2-6, with D unclear. CDR3 length: 17 residues. CDR1 and CDR2 (germline): SGHRS, YFSETQ. Trimming pared 0 bases from V and 0 bases from J, leaving 10 bases between. The CDR3 sequence is CASSLANVSSGANVLTF. CDR3 nucleotides: TGCGCCAGCAGCTTGGCAAACGTTAGCTCTGGGGCCAACGTCCTGACTTTC.

The CDR3 loop reads CASSLAGLAGYEQYF. The CDR3 DNA sequence: TGTGCCAGCAGCTTAGCAGGCCTAGCCGGGTACGAGCAGTACTTC. The rearrangement uses TRBV7-2 and TRBJ2-7, with D maybe TRBD2 (5 bases). Germline-derived CDR1 and CDR2 are SGHTA and FQGNSA. CDR3 length: 15 residues. Deletions cut 0 bases from V and 4 bases from J, with 13 bases between.

This chain uses TRBV7-2 with TRBJ2-7, with TRBD1 identical over 8 bases. The junction had 7 bases not matched to a gene; V was cut back by 2 bases and J by 4 bases. Looked up from germline, CDR1 is SGHTA and CDR2 is FQGNSA. The CDR3 consists of 15 residues. The CDR3 region is CASSLPDRGPYEQYF. CDR3 DNA sequence: TGTGCCAGCAGCTTACCCGACAGGGGACCTTACGAGCAGTACTTC.

The chain links TRBV28 to TRBJ2-7; 7 positions match TRBD1. CDR3 length equals 11 residues. Germline V gives CDR1 MDHEN, CDR2 SYDVKM. V was pared by 5 bases and J by 9 bases, with 4 bases of the junction left unmatched. The CDR3 coding sequence is TGTGCCAGCAGTGACAGGGTACGGCAGTACTTC. Amino acids: CASSDRVRQYF. The variable domain in full, completed from reference TRBV28 and TRBJ2-7, reads DVKVTQSSRYLVKRTGEKVFLECVQDMDHENMFWYRQDPGLGLRLIYFSYDVKMKEKGDIPEGYSVSREKKERFSLILESASTNQTSMYLCASSDRVRQYFGPGTRLTVT.

This rearrangement joins TRBV5-1 to TRBJ2-7; tentative D call: TRBD1 (5 bases). The germline gives CDR1 SGHRS, CDR2 YFSETQ. V was cut by 0 bases and J by 0 bases, with 7 bases left in between. This CDR3 region has 14 residues. CDR3 in amino acids: CASSLAGFSYEQYF. The CDR3 DNA follows: TGCGCCAGCAGCTTGGCAGGGTTCTCCTACGAGCAGTACTTC. The full variable domain, completed using reference TRBV5-1 and TRBJ2-7, is KAGVTQTPRYLIKTRGQQVTLSCSPISGHRSVSWYQQTPGQGLQFLFEYFSETQRNKGNFPGRFSGRQFSNSRSEMNVSTLELGDSALYLCASSLAGFSYEQYFGPGTRLTVT.

The chain carries TRBV6-5 and TRBJ2-3; 7 positions match TRBD1. The CDR3 is made up of 15 amino acids. The junction had 9 bases not matched to a gene; V was cut back by 6 bases and J by 3 bases. CDR1 MNHEY and CDR2 SVGAGI come from the germline V gene. The CDR3 sequence is CASSQSGQYTDTQYF. The CDR3, as DNA: TGTGCCAGCAGCCAATCGGGACAGTATACAGATACGCAGTATTTT.

This clone was seen once. The chain joins TRBV30 to TRBJ1-6; TRBD1 matches at 9 bases. The junction had 6 bases not matched to a gene; V was cut back by 0 bases and J by 9 bases. CDR1 and CDR2 (germline): GTSNPN, SVGIG (reference sequence). The CDR3 has 15 residues. In nucleotides, the CDR3 is TGTGCCTGGAGTGTATTGGGACAGGGTGGTTCACCCCTCCACTTT. Its protein is CAWSVLGQGGSPLHF.

This chain uses TRBV9 with TRBJ2-1; maybe TRBD1 (6 bases). Germline CDR1 and CDR2: SGDLS and YYNGEE. Trimming left V 7 bases short and J 1 base short, with 12 bases between. The CDR3 spans 14 residues. CDR3 region: CASGPTGSYNEQFF. The CDR3 DNA follows: TGTGCCAGCGGCCCAACAGGGTCCTACAATGAGCAGTTCTTC.

The rearrangement joins TRBV14 to TRBJ2-5; TRBD1 might be the D (5 bases). Germline V gene lookup returns CDR1 SGHDN and CDR2 FVKESK. The V end was cut by 0 bases, the J end by 9 bases, with 17 bases between. The length of the CDR3 is 15 residues. This chain's CDR3 is CASSQEEVRVGAQYF. CDR3 DNA: TGTGCCAGCAGCCAAGAAGAGGTCAGGGTGGGTGCCCAGTACTTC. Full variable domain (rest looked up from reference TRBV14 and TRBJ2-5): EAGVTQFPSHSVIEKGQTVTLRCDPISGHDNLYWYRRVMGKEIKFLLHFVKESKQDESGMPNNRFLAERTGGTYSTLKVQPAELEDSGVYFCASSQEEVRVGAQYFGPGTRLLVL.

The chain has TRBV5-1 and TRBJ2-7, with 7 bases identical to TRBD1. There are 16 residues in the CDR3. Germline CDR1 reads SGHRS; CDR2 reads YFSETQ. V gave up 0 bases and J gave up 0 bases; unmatched junction bases: 6. The CDR3 here is CASSLVGQSYSYEQYF. In DNA form, the CDR3 reads TGCGCCAGCAGCTTGGTGGGACAGAGCTACTCCTACGAGCAGTACTTC.

This chain connects TRBV19 to TRBJ2-7, with 9 bases matching TRBD1. The germline gives CDR1 LNHDA, CDR2 SQIVND (reference sequence). CDR3 length equals 16 residues. The V and J ends lost 2 bases and 2 bases, in that order; junction bases with no gene match: 7. The CDR3 DNA is TGTGCCAGTAGTATAATAGCCGGGACAGGGACCTACGAGCAGTACTTC. Protein: CASSIIAGTGTYEQYF.

This clone was seen a single time. The rearrangement joins TRBV28 to TRBJ2-1; D might be TRBD2 (5 bases). The CDR3 extends over 14 amino acids. Between the trimmed V and J ends, which lost 5 bases and 5 bases, there was a span of 13 bases. Germline V CDR1 and CDR2: MDHEN, SYDVKM. CDR3: CASSRDPGNNEQFF. The CDR3 nucleotides read TGTGCCAGCAGTCGGGATCCCGGGAACAATGAGCAGTTCTTC.

This chain uses TRBV6-1 with TRBJ1-5; D is uncertain. Trimming took 1 base from V and 7 from J, leaving 14 bases between them. Germline values: CDR1 MNHNS, CDR2 SASEGT. The CDR3 is made up of 15 amino acids. The CDR3 is CASSEGIPVGQPQHF. The CDR3 coding sequence is TGTGCCAGCAGTGAAGGTATCCCAGTTGGCCAGCCCCAGCATTTT.